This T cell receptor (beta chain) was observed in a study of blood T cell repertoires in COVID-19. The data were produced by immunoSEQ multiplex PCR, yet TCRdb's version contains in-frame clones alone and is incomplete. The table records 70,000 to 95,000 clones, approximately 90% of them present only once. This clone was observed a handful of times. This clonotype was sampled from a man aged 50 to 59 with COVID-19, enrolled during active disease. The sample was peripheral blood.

The CDR3 nucleotides read TGTGCCAGCAAAAGAGGGACAGGGGTAAATGAGCAGTTCTTC. This codes for CASKRGTGVNEQFF. The rearrangement links TRBV6-5 to TRBJ2-1; 10 positions match TRBD1. Trimming cost V 7 bases and J 7 bases; bases outside gene matches: 7. The CDR3 is 14 amino acids. Germline lookup yields CDR1 MNHEY and CDR2 SVGAGI.